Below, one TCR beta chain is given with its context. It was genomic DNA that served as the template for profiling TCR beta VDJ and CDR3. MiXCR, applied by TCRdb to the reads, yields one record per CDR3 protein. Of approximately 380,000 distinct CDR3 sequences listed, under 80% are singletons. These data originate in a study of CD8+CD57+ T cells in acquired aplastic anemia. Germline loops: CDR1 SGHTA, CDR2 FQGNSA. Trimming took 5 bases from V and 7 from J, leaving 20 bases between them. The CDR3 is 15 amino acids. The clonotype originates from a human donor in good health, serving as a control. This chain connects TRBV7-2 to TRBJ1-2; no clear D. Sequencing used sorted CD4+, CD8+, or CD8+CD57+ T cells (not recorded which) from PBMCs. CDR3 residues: CASSGDTEPDCGYTF. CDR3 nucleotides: TGTGCCAGCAGCGGTGACACCGAGCCTGACTGTGGCTACACCTTC.